Listed here are 6 T cell receptor beta chains from one sample, sequenced in a study of blood T cell repertoires in COVID-19. The assay was immunoSEQ multiplex PCR, and TCRdb's table has in-frame clones only and misses some. Of under 130,000 clones in the sample, approximately 90% were seen once. The sequenced sample was peripheral blood. These receptors all stem from a woman of 80 years or more with acute or convalescent COVID-19.

This chain connects TRBV29-1 to TRBJ1-2; the D is unclear. Germline CDR1 is SQVTM and CDR2 is ANQGSEA. Deletions cut 6 bases from V and 5 bases from J, with 10 bases between. This CDR3 has 11 residues. The CDR3 here is CSVSAGYGYTF. The CDR3 DNA sequence: TGCAGCGTCTCCGCCGGTTATGGCTACACCTTC.

The chain joins TRBV6-9 to TRBJ2-1; no clear D. Trimming shortened V by 10 bases and J by 10 bases, and 20 bases separated the two germline ends. The germline gives CDR1 MNHGY, CDR2 SVAAGI. The CDR3 runs to 13 residues. As DNA, the CDR3 is TGTGCCACCAACCCCGCGTTCCAGGTCGAGCAGTTCTTC. This encodes CATNPAFQVEQFF.

The CDR3 bases are TGTGCCTGGGGCTGGAGCCCTTGGGATGAGCAGTTCTTC. It specifies CAWGWSPWDEQFF. The chain joins TRBV30 to TRBJ2-1; D unresolved. V was clipped by 5 bases and J by 8 bases, with 16 bases between them. Germline values: CDR1 GTSNPN, CDR2 SVGIG (reference sequence). The CDR3 loop spans 13 amino acids.

The J gene is TRBJ2-7, the V gene TRBV12-3 or TRBV12-4; maybe TRBD2 (5 bases). The CDR3 totals 12 residues. Trimming left V 4 bases short and J 3 bases short, with 7 bases between. The CDR3 here is CASSSGLYEQYF. CDR3 in DNA: TGTGCCAGCAGTTCCGGACTCTACGAGCAGTACTTC.

The chain uses TRBV24-1 and TRBJ2-1; 7 bases line up with TRBD1. Germline trimming cut 5 bases from V and 3 bases from J; bases unmatched to any gene: 0. CDR1 KGHDR and CDR2 SFDVKD come from the germline V gene. The CDR3 consists of 13 residues. CDR3 DNA: TGTGCCACCAGTGGGACAGGCTACAATGAGCAGTTCTTC. This gives the protein CATSGTGYNEQFF.

The CDR3 nucleotides are TGTGCCAGCAGCTTAGGATGGGTCGGGGGAACGCAGTATTTT. Translation: CASSLGWVGGTQYF. The chain has TRBV7-2 and TRBJ2-3; weak D call: TRBD2 (6 bases). The CDR3 extends over 14 amino acids. With 1 base removed from V and 9 bases from J, the gap between germline ends came to 14 bases. The V gene's germline CDR1 is SGHTA and CDR2 FQGNSA.